This entry describes one T cell receptor (beta chain). The data are from a study of blood T cell repertoires in COVID-19. Background on the study: T cells, B-cell-depleted T cells, or PBMCs supplied cDNA or gDNA.

The CDR3 has 14 residues. J gave up 7 bases and V 10 bases, and 13 bases lay outside the gene matches. The V gene's germline CDR1 is MNHEY and CDR2 SVGAGI. The method was immunoSEQ multiplex PCR; TCRdb's version includes in-frame clones alone and lacks a portion of them. The data contain fewer than 350,000 clones, roughly 86% of them singletons. The chain recombines TRBV6-5 with TRBJ2-1, with 7 bases that match TRBD1. Sequenced material: peripheral blood. The sequence came from a man younger than 35 with active or convalescent COVID-19. CDR3 protein: CATPGGRSGNEQFF. CDR3 in DNA: TGTGCCACCCCAGGGGGTCGATCAGGGAATGAGCAGTTCTTC.